These T cell receptor beta chains were read from a single sample in a study of OX40 agonist ivuxolimab in advanced cancers. Libraries were prepared by immunoSEQ multiplex PCR; TCRdb keeps only in-frame clonotypes and omits some of them. The sample lists roughly 58,000 clones; around 88% were seen once. The starting material was CD4+ or CD8+ T cells sorted from blood, obtained in a trial of the OX40 agonist ivuxolimab. The source is an adult with an advanced solid tumor such as melanoma, head and neck, liver or kidney cancer. The CDR3 runs from the conserved cysteine through the conserved F or W. D genes are given only for firm matches. Not every row has a clone size; where given, it reads once, few, many or a size class.

CDR3 protein | CDR3 DNA | V gene | clone size | J gene | D gene
CASRDRGETEAFF | TGTGCCAGCAGGGACAGGGGGGAAACTGAAGCTTTCTTT | TRBV2 | . | TRBJ1-1 | TRBD1
CASSTQVFSNQPQHF | TGTGCCAGCAGTACGCAGGTATTTAGCAATCAGCCCCAGCATTTT | TRBV2 | . | TRBJ1-5 | .
CASSLPSTETQYF | TGTGCCAGCAGCCTCCCTTCTACGGAAACCCAGTACTTC | TRBV28 | . | TRBJ2-5 | .
CASSLVGVGRQETQYF | TGTGCCAGCAGCCTGGTAGGGGTTGGGAGACAAGAGACCCAGTACTTC | TRBV28 | few | TRBJ2-5 | .
CASSIARTEYTGELFF | TGTGCCAGTAGTATAGCTAGGACGGAGTACACCGGGGAGCTGTTTTTT | TRBV19 | . | TRBJ2-2 | .
CASSILRDRGPNQPQHF | TGTGCCAGTAGTATCCTCCGGGACAGGGGACCCAATCAGCCCCAGCATTTT | TRBV19 | . | TRBJ1-5 | TRBD1
CASSLRGATEAFF | TGCGCCAGCAGCCTTAGGGGAGCCACTGAAGCTTTCTTT | TRBV5-1 | once | TRBJ1-1 | .
CAWSVSPYEQYF | TGTGCCTGGAGTGTAAGTCCCTACGAGCAGTACTTC | TRBV30 | . | TRBJ2-7 | .
CASTSDSFSYNEQFF | TGTGCCAGCACCTCGGACTCGTTTTCCTACAATGAGCAGTTCTTC | TRBV2 | . | TRBJ2-1 | .
CASSQGRGGPIYYEQYF | TGCGCCAGCAGCCAAGGCAGGGGGGGGCCCATTTACTACGAGCAGTACTTC | TRBV4-1 | . | TRBJ2-7 | .
CASSSGWNTEAFF | TGCGCCAGCAGCTCGGGGTGGAACACTGAAGCTTTCTTT | TRBV5-1 | once | TRBJ1-1 | .
CASSESRATGELFF | TGCGCCAGCAGTGAGTCGAGGGCGACCGGGGAGCTGTTTTTT | TRBV10-2 | . | TRBJ2-2 | .
CAISQGAGNIQYF | TGTGCCATTTCACAGGGGGCAGGAAACATTCAGTACTTC | TRBV10-3 | . | TRBJ2-4 | TRBD1
CASRSGQGGYEQFF | TGTGCCAGTAGGTCCGGACAGGGTGGTTATGAGCAGTTCTTC | TRBV19 | . | TRBJ2-1 | TRBD1
CASRPRGSLYGYTF | TGTGCCAGCAGACCTCGGGGCTCCCTCTATGGCTACACCTTC | TRBV19 | . | TRBJ1-2 | .
CASRSGQVEQYF | TGCGCCAGCAGATCAGGACAGGTTGAGCAGTATTTT | TRBV5-1 | . | TRBJ2-3 | TRBD1
CASSVSGDRYNEQFF | TGTGCCAGCAGCGTATCGGGGGACAGATACAATGAGCAGTTCTTC | TRBV9 | . | TRBJ2-1 | .
CAWSLAGVGSHTQYF | TGTGCCTGGTCCCTAGCGGGAGTAGGTTCGCATACGCAGTATTTT | TRBV30 | . | TRBJ2-3 | TRBD2
CASSLMSTQSTQYF | TGTGCCAGTAGTCTCATGTCCACTCAGAGTACGCAGTATTTT | TRBV19 | . | TRBJ2-3 | .
CASRNPEGRAYEQYF | TGTGCCAGCAGGAACCCAGAGGGGCGCGCCTACGAGCAGTACTTC | TRBV6-5 | . | TRBJ2-7 | .
CASSLGSGNQPQHF | TGTGCCAGCAGTTTAGGCTCGGGCAATCAGCCCCAGCATTTT | TRBV27 | . | TRBJ1-5 | .
CASSRLAGGNEQFF | TGTGCCAGCAGCCGACTAGCGGGGGGCAATGAGCAGTTCTTC | TRBV5-5 | few | TRBJ2-1 | TRBD2
CASSQALTVGYEQYF | TGTGCCAGCAGCCAAGCTCTTACTGTGGGGTACGAGCAGTACTTC | TRBV14 | . | TRBJ2-7 | .
CASSQDRVFF | TGCGCCAGCAGCCAAGACAGAGTGTTCTTC | TRBV4-1 | once | TRBJ2-1 | .
CASSPQNSNNEQFF | TGTGCCAGCAGCCCTCAAAATAGTAACAATGAGCAGTTCTTC | TRBV7-3 | . | TRBJ2-1 | .
CASSVVAENTEAFF | TGTGCCAGCAGCGTAGTGGCAGAAAACACTGAAGCTTTCTTT | TRBV9 | few | TRBJ1-1 | .
CASTVSGGGYNEQFF | TGTGCCAGCACCGTAAGCGGGGGGGGCTACAATGAGCAGTTCTTC | TRBV7-6 | . | TRBJ2-1 | TRBD2
CATSREWQNNQPQHF | TGTGCCACCAGCAGAGAATGGCAGAACAATCAGCCCCAGCATTTT | TRBV15 | . | TRBJ1-5 | .
CASSYEVGGRRPKEQYF | TGTGCCAGCAGCTACGAGGTGGGGGGGCGCCGACCGAAAGAGCAGTACTTC | TRBV21-1 | . | TRBJ2-7 | .
CAISDEPDSSNQPQHF | TGTGCCATCAGTGACGAGCCGGACAGTAGCAATCAGCCCCAGCATTTT | TRBV10-3 | . | TRBJ1-5 | .
CASSRKGLAGGSSSYEQYF | TGTGCCAGCAGCCGAAAGGGACTAGCGGGAGGGTCGAGCTCCTACGAGCAGTACTTC | TRBV7-2 | . | TRBJ2-7 | TRBD2
CASSPGEGTNVLTF | TGTGCCAGCAGCCCCGGGGAGGGGACCAACGTCCTGACTTTC | TRBV7-2 | . | TRBJ2-6 | TRBD2
CASSSPTTEAFF | TGTGCCAGCAGCTCGCCAACCACTGAAGCTTTCTTT | TRBV7-2 | . | TRBJ1-1 | .
CASSPDRVEGYTF | TGTGCCAGCAGCCCTGACAGGGTGGAGGGCTACACCTTC | TRBV7-8 | . | TRBJ1-2 | TRBD1